This is a list of T cell receptor beta chains from one sample in a study of blood T cell repertoires in COVID-19. Assay: immunoSEQ multiplex PCR; the TCRdb copy retains only in-frame clones and omits some. Among around 370,000 clones, 90% to 95% were seen once, and the ten largest hold roughly 3.4%. Sequenced: peripheral blood. The receptors were gathered from a woman aged 18-29 years who had recovered from COVID-19. The CDR3 runs from the conserved cysteine through the conserved F or W. The D gene is left open where the match is weak. The listing skips clone size in some rows; elsewhere it reads once, few, many or a size class.

-	-	TRBV7-2	TRBJ2-2	CASSQGVPGADGELFF	TGTGCCAGCAGTCAGGGGGTCCCGGGGGCGGACGGGGAGCTGTTTTTT
-	-	TRBV19	TRBJ2-1	CASNPPGSYNEQFF	TGTGCCAGTAATCCCCCGGGTTCCTACAATGAGCAGTTCTTC
TRBD1	-	TRBV7-8	TRBJ1-1	CASSGQGLMNTEAFF	TGTGCCAGCAGCGGACAGGGGCTGATGAACACTGAAGCTTTCTTT
TRBD1	-	TRBV11-2	TRBJ2-3	CASRYTGAGTDTQYF	TGTGCCAGCAGATACACAGGGGCCGGCACAGATACGCAGTATTTT
-	-	TRBV9	TRBJ2-1	CASSEEGLPLGEQFF	TGTGCCAGCAGCGAGGAGGGACTTCCTCTCGGGGAGCAGTTCTTC
TRBD2	once	TRBV18	TRBJ2-1	CASSGGGLNEQFF	TGTGCCAGCTCGGGGGGAGGGCTCAATGAGCAGTTCTTC
TRBD2	-	TRBV6-1	TRBJ2-5	CASSEPGLAEETQYF	TGTGCCAGCAGTGAACCAGGACTAGCGGAAGAGACCCAGTACTTC
-	-	TRBV21-1	TRBJ1-2	CASSKVARNYGYTF	TGTGCCAGCAGCAAAGTGGCCAGGAACTATGGCTACACCTTC
TRBD1	-	TRBV11-3	TRBJ2-1	CASSLRDRNEQFF	TGTGCCAGCAGTCTCCGGGACAGAAATGAGCAGTTCTTC
TRBD1	-	TRBV10-2	TRBJ2-1	CASRGTEGADEQFF	TGCGCCAGCAGGGGGACAGAGGGAGCTGATGAGCAGTTCTTC
-	-	TRBV9	TRBJ1-1	CASSPGTARRRTTEAFF	TGTGCCAGCAGCCCCGGAACCGCGCGCCGGAGGACCACTGAAGCTTTCTTT
-	-	TRBV12-5	TRBJ2-5	CASAGAGETQYF	TGTGCTAGTGCGGGAGCCGGAGAGACCCAGTACTTC
-	-	TRBV29-1	TRBJ2-3	CSALRSVGTDTQYF	TGCAGCGCCCTTCGGAGCGTGGGCACAGATACGCAGTATTTT
TRBD1	once	TRBV5-6	TRBJ2-1	CASSLAQGIYNEQFF	TGTGCCAGCAGCTTGGCACAGGGGATTTACAATGAGCAGTTCTTC
-	-	TRBV2	TRBJ1-2	CASSESTGISGYGYTF	TGTGCCAGCAGTGAGTCCACAGGGATTTCGGGCTATGGCTACACCTTC
TRBD1	few	TRBV9	TRBJ1-6	CASSVVEGAGPLHF	TGTGCCAGCAGCGTAGTTGAGGGGGCTGGACCCCTCCACTTT
-	-	TRBV12-3/TRBV12-4	TRBJ2-5	CASSIPPGPGYF	TGTGCCAGCAGCATCCCCCCAGGGCCAGGATACTTC
TRBD2	-	TRBV7-2	TRBJ2-3	CASSYLEPSGPSTDTQYF	TGTGCCAGCAGCTACTTAGAGCCTAGCGGGCCTAGCACAGATACGCAGTATTTT
-	-	TRBV12-3/TRBV12-4	TRBJ1-2	CASTDSSLRGYTF	TGTGCCAGCACCGACAGCTCTCTGAGAGGCTACACCTTC
-	-	TRBV10-2	TRBJ2-2	CASIRGRGELFF	TGCGCCAGCATCCGAGGGCGGGGGGAGCTGTTTTTT
TRBD1	-	TRBV27	TRBJ2-3	CASRQGAVTDTQYF	TGTGCCAGCAGGCAGGGGGCAGTAACAGATACGCAGTATTTT
TRBD1	-	TRBV5-1	TRBJ2-5	CASSASIGQGKAQYF	TGCGCCAGCAGCGCATCAATCGGACAGGGTAAGGCCCAGTACTTC
-	-	TRBV6-5	TRBJ2-3	CASTGTWRPTDTQYF	TGTGCCAGCACTGGGACTTGGAGACCCACAGATACGCAGTATTTT
-	-	TRBV29-1	TRBJ2-1	CSVEYKNEQFF	TGCAGCGTTGAATACAAGAATGAGCAGTTCTTC
-	once	TRBV7-2	TRBJ1-5	CASSLGRDQPQHF	TGTGCCAGCAGCTTGGGGAGGGATCAGCCCCAGCATTTT
TRBD2	-	TRBV5-1	TRBJ2-2	CASSSSGTRGVDSTGELFF	TGCGCCAGCAGCTCCTCCGGGACTAGGGGAGTAGATTCGACCGGGGAGCTGTTTTTT
TRBD2	-	TRBV20-1	TRBJ2-5	CSASTSGNQETQYF	TGCAGTGCTAGTACTAGCGGGAACCAAGAGACCCAGTACTTC
-	-	TRBV6-2/TRBV6-3	TRBJ1-1	CASSYSGEMNTEAFF	TGTGCCAGCAGTTACTCGGGAGAGATGAACACTGAAGCTTTCTTT
TRBD2	once	TRBV2	TRBJ2-3	CASSEYGAGEDTQYF	TGTGCCAGCAGTGAATACGGCGCGGGAGAAGATACGCAGTATTTT
-	-	TRBV19	TRBJ1-1	CASSRGLTNGEAFF	TGTGCCAGTAGTAGGGGACTGACTAACGGTGAAGCTTTCTTT
-	-	TRBV21-1	TRBJ2-2	CASSSKGGTSGSPGELFF	TGTGCCAGCAGCTCAAAAGGGGGGACTAGCGGGAGTCCCGGGGAGCTGTTTTTT
TRBD2	once	TRBV2	TRBJ2-1	CASSPGTTSYNEQFF	TGTGCCAGCAGCCCCGGGACTACCTCTTACAATGAGCAGTTCTTC
TRBD2	few	TRBV6-2/TRBV6-3	TRBJ2-5	CASSQLAGGETQYF	TGTGCCAGCAGCCAACTAGCGGGGGGTGAGACCCAGTACTTC
-	-	TRBV3-1/TRBV3-2	TRBJ1-6	CASSQVGNSPLHF	TGTGCCAGCAGCCAAGTTGGCAATTCACCCCTCCACTTT
-	once	TRBV19	TRBJ1-5	CASSIISGGAGTVLFNQPQHF	TGTGCCAGTAGTATAATATCGGGAGGGGCTGGCACAGTGCTCTTCAATCAGCCCCAGCATTTT
-	-	TRBV3-1/TRBV3-2	TRBJ1-6	CASSQGGVSTLHF	TGTGCCAGCAGCCAAGGCGGCGTCTCGACCCTCCACTTT
-	-	TRBV21-1	TRBJ2-1	CASSKGGTGPSNEQFF	TGTGCCAGCAGCAAAGGCGGGACAGGGCCTAGTAATGAGCAGTTCTTC
-	-	TRBV6-2/TRBV6-3	TRBJ2-1	CASSYSRDYNEQFF	TGTGCCAGCAGTTACTCGCGGGATTACAATGAGCAGTTCTTC
TRBD2	-	TRBV12-5	TRBJ2-3	CASGSPPRLAASQDTQYF	TGTGCTAGTGGTTCCCCGCCCAGACTAGCGGCCTCACAAGATACGCAGTATTTT
TRBD2	-	TRBV7-8	TRBJ2-2	CASSLDQAGAHTGELFF	TGTGCCAGCAGCTTAGACCAAGCGGGAGCCCACACCGGGGAGCTGTTTTTT
TRBD1	-	TRBV18	TRBJ1-5	CASSLDEQGSLDF	TGTGCCAGCTCACTAGACGAACAGGGGTCTTTGGATTTT
TRBD2	-	TRBV2	TRBJ2-1	CASSETSGGYNEQFF	TGTGCCAGCAGTGAGACTAGCGGGGGCTACAATGAGCAGTTCTTC
-	-	TRBV10-3	TRBJ2-5	CAISVGSEETQYF	TGTGCCATCAGTGTAGGCAGCGAGGAGACCCAGTACTTC
TRBD2	-	TRBV27	TRBJ2-3	CASTWGGSDTQYF	TGTGCCAGCACCTGGGGGGGTTCAGATACGCAGTATTTT
TRBD1	-	TRBV24-1	TRBJ1-5	CATSDFIVEGARDQPQHF	TGTGCCACCAGTGATTTTATCGTTGAGGGGGCGAGGGATCAGCCCCAGCATTTT
-	few	TRBV12-2	TRBJ2-2	CASRHTSRQGRTGELFF	TGTGCAAGTCGCCACACTTCCCGACAGGGAAGAACCGGGGAGCTGTTTTTT
TRBD2	-	TRBV4-3	TRBJ2-3	CASSQGSGSGTQYF	TGCGCCAGCAGCCAAGGTAGCGGGAGCGGTACGCAGTATTTT
-	-	TRBV7-2	TRBJ2-2	CASSPREFGELFF	TGTGCCAGCAGCCCACGAGAATTCGGGGAGCTGTTTTTT
-	-	TRBV6-6	TRBJ1-5	CASNSYSNQPQHF	TGTGCCAGCAACAGTTATAGCAATCAGCCCCAGCATTTT
TRBD1	-	TRBV19	TRBJ1-3	CASSLTGVGNTIYF	TGTGCCAGTAGTCTCACAGGGGTTGGAAACACCATATATTTT
-	once	TRBV27	TRBJ1-2	CASSRGLRRGYTF	TGTGCCAGCTCACGCGGTCTCCGGCGTGGCTACACCTTC
-	-	TRBV19	TRBJ2-2	CASSTGLNTGELFF	TGTGCCAGTAGTACAGGACTTAACACCGGGGAGCTGTTTTTT